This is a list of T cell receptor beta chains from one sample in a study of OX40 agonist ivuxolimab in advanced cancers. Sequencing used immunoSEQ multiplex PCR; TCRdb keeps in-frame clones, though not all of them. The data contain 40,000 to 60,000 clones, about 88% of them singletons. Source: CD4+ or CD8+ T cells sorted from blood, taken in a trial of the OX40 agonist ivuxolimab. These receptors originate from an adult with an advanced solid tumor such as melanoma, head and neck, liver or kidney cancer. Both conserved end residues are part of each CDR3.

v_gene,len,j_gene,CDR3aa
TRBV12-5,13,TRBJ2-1,CASGLSLHNEQFF
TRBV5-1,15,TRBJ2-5,CASSLNGQGQETQYF
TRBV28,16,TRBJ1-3,CASSVSSKGSGNTIYF
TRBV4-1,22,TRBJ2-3,CASSQDPTGTRGQAGNTDTQYF
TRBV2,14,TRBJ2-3,CASSARESTDTQYF
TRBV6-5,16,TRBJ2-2,CASSSPAGVSSGELFF
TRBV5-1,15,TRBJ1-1,CASSLTDKMNTEAFF
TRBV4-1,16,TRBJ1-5,CASSETGPGSDQPQHF
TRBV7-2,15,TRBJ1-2,CASSLVPFPQNGYTF
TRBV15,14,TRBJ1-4,CATSRDQGREKLFF
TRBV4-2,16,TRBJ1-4,CASSQGDRGGAEKLFF
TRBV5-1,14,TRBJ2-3,CASNQGATTDTQYF
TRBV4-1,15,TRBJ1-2,CASSQDWSENYGYTF
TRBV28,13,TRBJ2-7,CASSLGTAQEQYF
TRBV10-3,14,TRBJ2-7,CAISESSGFYEQYF
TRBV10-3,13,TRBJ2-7,CAISDPPGGEQYF
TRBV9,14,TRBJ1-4,CASSSAPRKEKLFF